This T cell receptor (beta chain) emerged from a study of Tregs in tolerant kidney transplant recipients (dated by TCRdb to between 2017 and 2020). About the study as a whole: TCRbeta sequencing was used in the study to identify donor-specific regulatory T cells before combined kidney and bone marrow transplantation, and the identified cells were then tracked after transplant. TCRbeta repertoire sequencing was used in a few healthy controls to compare several ways of expanding Tregs specific for an allogeneic donor.

For TCRbeta CDR3 sequencing, genomic DNA was extracted from sorted cells using the QIAGEN DNeasy Blood and Tissue Kit. Through immunoSEQ, high-throughput TCRbeta CDR3 sequencing was done commercially, including PCR amplification with internal controls and bias correction. The published analysis was carried out like this. A unique productive TCRbeta sequence was defined by the CDR3 nucleotide sequence when primers matched, and otherwise by the CDR3 amino acid sequence together with the Vbeta and Jbeta genes. Sorting error was corrected by removing sequences shared between sorted populations at a frequency ratio of 2:1 or less, and the remaining shared sequences were assigned to the higher population. A sequence was defined as donor-reactive if the sequence was expanded at least 5-fold in CFSE-low cells compared with unstimulated cells and had a frequency of at least 0.01% in CFSE-low cells. Jensen-Shannon divergence, calculated on the top 100 TCRbeta sequences ranked by frequency, was used to quantify repertoire divergence. For samples with multiple sequencing runs, sorting error was corrected separately for each run before the runs were pooled. This is the immuneACCESS table as TCRdb keeps it, with only in-frame sequences that have V and J called. A part of the clones is gone; compared with another copy, unresolved V genes explain less than half, and the rest is unexplained. The V and J calls and clone size come from that table; D and trimming were worked out from the DNA. The sample has 110,000 or so clones on record, roughly 92% of them singletons. Approximately 0.59% of the sample lies in the top ten.

The CDR3 covers 13 residues, taking in both the cysteine and the phenylalanine. The retained sequence is limited to the CDR3, 39 bases, with the frame set at the first base. CDR1 and CDR2 (KGHSH, LQKENI) derive from the germline V gene. V is shortened by 6 bases, J by 5 bases, and the region joining them spans 13 bases. Beyond this particular receptor, the publication reports: Because the study included only a small number of patients, the results must be confirmed in larger populations and under other immunosuppression protocols. Biological reproducibility was not examined directly, but technical replication error appeared to be minimal. Expanding Tregs with activated donor B cells appeared to identify the most biologically relevant and donor-specific TCRbeta repertoire.

On this clone: What this receptor recognizes is not known. No qualities accompany the bases; no much larger clone lies one base away.

Thawed PBMCs were FACS-sorted into unstimulated Tregs (CD4+CD25+CD127-), CD4+ non-Tregs (CD4+CD25-), CD4 cells and CD8 cells. Healthy control blood was obtained either as purchased buffy coats or from healthy volunteers. Healthy control blood was processed to PBMCs by Ficoll density gradient and cryopreserved, and patient PBMCs were collected before and after transplant. Sequenced: CD4+ T cells from blood. The chain is encoded by TRBV18 joined to TRBJ2-5; the D gene cannot be named for sure. This clonotype originated in a human donor in good health. The CDR3 region has the sequence CASSDFKSETQYF. The DNA sequence is as follows: TGTGCCAGCTCTGACTTTAAGTCGGAGACCCAGTACTTC.